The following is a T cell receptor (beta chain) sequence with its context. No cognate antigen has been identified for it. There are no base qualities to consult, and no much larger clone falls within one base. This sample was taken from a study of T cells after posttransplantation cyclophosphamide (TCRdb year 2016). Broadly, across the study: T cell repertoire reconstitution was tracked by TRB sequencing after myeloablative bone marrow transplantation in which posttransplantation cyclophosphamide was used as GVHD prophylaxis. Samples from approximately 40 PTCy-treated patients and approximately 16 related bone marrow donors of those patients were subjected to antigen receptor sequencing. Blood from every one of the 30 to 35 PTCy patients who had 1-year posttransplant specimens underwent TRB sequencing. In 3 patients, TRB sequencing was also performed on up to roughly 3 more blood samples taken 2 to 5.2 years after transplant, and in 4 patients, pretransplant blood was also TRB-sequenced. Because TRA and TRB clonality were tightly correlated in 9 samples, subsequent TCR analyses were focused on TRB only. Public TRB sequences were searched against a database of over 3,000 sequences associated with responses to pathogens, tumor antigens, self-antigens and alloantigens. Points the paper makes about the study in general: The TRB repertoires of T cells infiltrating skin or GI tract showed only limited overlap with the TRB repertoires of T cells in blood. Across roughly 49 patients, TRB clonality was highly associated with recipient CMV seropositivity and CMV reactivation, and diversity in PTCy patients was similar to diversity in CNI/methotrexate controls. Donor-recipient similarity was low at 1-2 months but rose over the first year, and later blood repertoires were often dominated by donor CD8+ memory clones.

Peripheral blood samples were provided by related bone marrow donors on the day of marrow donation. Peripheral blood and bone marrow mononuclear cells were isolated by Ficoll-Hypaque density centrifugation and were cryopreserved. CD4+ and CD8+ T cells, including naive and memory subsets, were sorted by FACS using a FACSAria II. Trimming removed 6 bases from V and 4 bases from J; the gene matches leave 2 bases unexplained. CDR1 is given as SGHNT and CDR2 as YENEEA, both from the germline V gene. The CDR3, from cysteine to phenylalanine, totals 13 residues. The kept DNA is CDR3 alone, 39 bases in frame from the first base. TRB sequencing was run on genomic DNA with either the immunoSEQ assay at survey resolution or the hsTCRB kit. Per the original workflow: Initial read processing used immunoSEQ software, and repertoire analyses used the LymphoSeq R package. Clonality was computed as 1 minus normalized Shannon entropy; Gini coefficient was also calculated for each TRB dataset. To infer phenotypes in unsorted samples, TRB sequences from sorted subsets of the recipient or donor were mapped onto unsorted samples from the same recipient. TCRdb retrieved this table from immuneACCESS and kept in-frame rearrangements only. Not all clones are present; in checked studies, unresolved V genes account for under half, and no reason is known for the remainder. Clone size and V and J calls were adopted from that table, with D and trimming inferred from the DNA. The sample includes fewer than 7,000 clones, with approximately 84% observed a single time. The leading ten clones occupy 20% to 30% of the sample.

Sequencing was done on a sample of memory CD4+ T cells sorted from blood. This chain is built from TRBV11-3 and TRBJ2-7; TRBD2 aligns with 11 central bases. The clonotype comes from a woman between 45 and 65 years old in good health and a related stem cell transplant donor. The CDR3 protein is CASRRTSGYEQYF. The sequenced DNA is TGTGCCAGCAGGCGGACTAGCGGGTACGAGCAGTACTTC. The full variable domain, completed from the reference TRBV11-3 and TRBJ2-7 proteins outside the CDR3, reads EAGVVQSPRYKIIEKKQPVAFWCNPISGHNTLYWYLQNLGQGPELLIRYENEEAVDDSQLPKDRFSAERLKGVDSTLKIQPAELGDSAVYLCASRRTSGYEQYFGPGTRLTVT.